What follows are 32 T cell receptor beta chains derived from one specimen sequenced in a study of cytomegalovirus exposure and HLA in healthy donors. PCR used 60 Vbeta primers and 13 Jbeta primers. TCRdb's table, derived via immunoSEQ multiplex PCR, lists solely in-frame clones and lacks some. The sample has around 150,000 clones, about four fifths seen once. Sequenced sample: PBMCs. These receptors originate from a man aged 45-60 years in good health and CMV-seropositive.

This rearrangement joins TRBV5-1 to TRBJ2-7; 9 bases match TRBD1. CDR3 length: 14 amino acids. The V gene end was trimmed by 3 bases and the J gene end by 5 bases; junction bases not matched to a gene: 6. Germline CDR1 is SGHRS and CDR2 is YFSETQ. The CDR3 here is CASSWDRAFDEQYF. The CDR3 DNA follows: TGCGCCAGCAGCTGGGACAGGGCTTTCGACGAGCAGTACTTC.

This clone was observed a handful of times. The chain couples TRBV2 to TRBJ1-4, with 9 bases that match TRBD1. CDR3 length: 15 residues. CDR1 is SNHLY, CDR2 FYNNEI, per germline. V was clipped by 7 bases and J by 4 bases; unmatched bases: 7. CDR3 protein: CASTNPGQGNEKLFF. The CDR3 DNA reads as TGTGCCAGCACGAACCCGGGACAGGGTAATGAAAAACTGTTTTTT.

The chain employs TRBV6-4 and TRBJ2-5; D might be TRBD2 (5 bases). V was cut by 3 bases and J by 1 base, with 9 bases left in between. This CDR3 is built from 14 residues. In germline, CDR1 is MRHNA, CDR2 SNTAGT. The CDR3 loop reads CASSESGSQETQYF. CDR3 in DNA: TGTGCCAGCAGTGAATCGGGGAGCCAAGAGACCCAGTACTTC.

There are a few counts of this clone. The J gene is TRBJ1-5, the V gene TRBV6-6; 8 bases fit TRBD1. V was pared by 2 bases and J by 7 bases, with 7 bases of the junction left unmatched. Germline loops: CDR1 MNHNY, CDR2 SVGAGI (reference sequence). There are 15 residues in the CDR3. The CDR3 region has the DNA TGTGCCAGCAGTTACGGGTGGGCAGGGGGCCAGCCCCAGCATTTT. It encodes CASSYGWAGGQPQHF.

The V call is TRBV5-1, the J call TRBJ2-2, with D perhaps matching TRBD2 (6 bases). The ends were cut back, 7 bases at V and 0 bases at J, with 16 bases in the middle. The CDR3 loop spans 16 amino acids. Looked up from germline, CDR1 is SGHRS and CDR2 is YFSETQ. CDR3 sequence (DNA): TGCGCCAGCCGTCAGGGAGGTACTCCGAACACCGGGGAGCTGTTTTTT. It yields the protein CASRQGGTPNTGELFF.

This chain connects TRBV7-8 to TRBJ2-5; 8 bases agree with TRBD2. The CDR3 is made up of 16 amino acids. The V and J ends lost 1 base and 5 bases, in that order; junction bases with no gene match: 9. The germline V gene encodes CDR1 SGHVS and CDR2 FQNEAQ. This CDR3 reads CASSLGSGGTKETQYF. CDR3 nucleotides: TGTGCCAGCAGCTTAGGGAGCGGGGGTACCAAGGAGACCCAGTACTTC.

The chain joins TRBV5-1 to TRBJ2-7; 10 positions match TRBD1. The CDR3 loop spans 14 amino acids. Trimming at V came to 2 bases and at J to 2 bases, leaving 1 base not matched to a gene. Germline CDR1 SGHRS, CDR2 YFSETQ. In nucleotides, the CDR3 is TGCGCCAGCAGCTTTGGGACAGGGGCCTACGAGCAGTACTTC. Its translation: CASSFGTGAYEQYF.

This clone occurred once. V gene TRBV5-1 combines with J gene TRBJ2-2; possibly TRBD1 for D (6 bases). Germline assignment: CDR1 SGHRS and CDR2 YFSETQ. Trimming removed 4 bases from V and 8 bases from J, with 15 bases in between. This CDR3 has 14 residues. CDR3 in DNA: TGCGCCAGCAGCAACAGGGTCGATCGAGGGGAGCTGTTTTTT. Translation: CASSNRVDRGELFF.

V and J are TRBV6-6 and TRBJ1-1, with a possible D match to TRBD1 (5 bases). The germline V gene encodes CDR1 MNHNY and CDR2 SVGAGI (reference sequence). V was trimmed by 8 bases and J by 5 bases, leaving 15 bases between them. The CDR3 covers 13 residues. CDR3 sequence (DNA): TGTGCCAGCTTCCAGGGAAAACCGACTGAAGCTTTCTTT. Translated: CASFQGKPTEAFF.

The chain carries TRBV7-9 and TRBJ2-7, with 11 bases identical to TRBD1. The CDR3 covers 14 residues. V dropped 4 bases and J dropped 5; count of bases not matched to a gene: 4. CDR1 is SEHNR, CDR2 FQNEAQ, per germline (reference sequence). The CDR3 bases are TGTGCCAGCAGCTCCGGACAGGGGGCCAACGAGCAGTACTTC. Protein product: CASSSGQGANEQYF.

This chain joins TRBV11-2 and TRBJ1-3, with 7 bases fitting TRBD1. The ends lost 5 bases at V and 1 base at J; junction bases unmatched: 8. Germline loops: CDR1 SGHAT, CDR2 FQNNGV. This CDR3 spans 16 amino acids. The CDR3 region has the DNA TGTGCCAGCAGCCTAACGACAGGGTTATCTGGAAACACCATATATTTT. This encodes CASSLTTGLSGNTIYF. Drawing the rest from reference TRBV11-2 and TRBJ1-3, the complete variable domain is EAGVAQSPRYKIIEKRQSVAFWCNPISGHATLYWYQQILGQGPKLLIQFQNNGVVDDSQLPKDRFSAERLKGVDSTLKIQPAKLEDSAVYLCASSLTTGLSGNTIYFGEGSWLTVV.

This chain uses TRBV6-4 with TRBJ2-1; weak D call: TRBD2 (6 bases). Germline CDR1 MRHNA, CDR2 SNTAGT. The CDR3 is 19 residues long. Trimming removed 6 bases at V and 0 bases at J, with 24 bases between. CDR3 sequence (DNA): TGTGCCAGCAGCGCCATCCGGGACTCACGATTTAGCTCCTACAATGAGCAGTTCTTC. Protein product: CASSAIRDSRFSSYNEQFF.

The genes are TRBV6-1 and TRBJ1-5, with 7 positions matching TRBD1. Looked up from germline, CDR1 is MNHNS and CDR2 is SASEGT. The CDR3 sequence is 17 residues long. The V segment lost 1 base and the J segment 0 bases; nucleotides outside the gene matches: 6. The CDR3 DNA is TGTGCCAGCAGTGAAGTGCCAGGGGGGTCTAGCAATCAGCCCCAGCATTTT. Translation: CASSEVPGGSSNQPQHF.

This rearrangement joins TRBV9 to TRBJ1-4; D is ambiguous. The CDR3 has 13 residues. Trimming stripped 0 bases from V and 7 bases from J, with 7 bases between. Germline CDR1 reads SGDLS; CDR2 reads YYNGEE. As DNA, the CDR3 is TGTGCCAGCAGCGTAGAAGTCGGTGAAAAACTGTTTTTT. Translating it yields CASSVEVGEKLFF. The complete variable domain, with remaining parts taken from reference TRBV9 and TRBJ1-4, reads DSGVTQTPKHLITATGQRVTLRCSPRSGDLSVYWYQQSLDQGLQFLIQYYNGEERAKGNILERFSAQQFPDLHSELNLSSLELGDSALYFCASSVEVGEKLFFGSGTQLSVL.

The chain carries TRBV5-1 and TRBJ2-7; 13 nucleotides match TRBD2. CDR1 and CDR2 (germline): SGHRS, YFSETQ. There are 15 residues in the CDR3. J gave up 7 bases and V 3 bases, and 7 bases lay outside the gene matches. The DNA for the CDR3 is TGCGCCAGCAGCTGGAACACGGGACTAGCGGGAGAGCAGTACTTC. The encoded protein is CASSWNTGLAGEQYF.

This clone was detected once. The V gene is TRBV5-1, the J gene TRBJ2-5; TRBD2 matches at 8 bases. The CDR3 length is 14 residues. Germline CDR1 reads SGHRS; CDR2 reads YFSETQ. Trimming took 7 bases from V and 4 from J; bases not matched to a gene: 9. This chain's CDR3 is CASASGGGGETQYF. The CDR3 DNA reads TGCGCCAGCGCCTCCGGGGGGGGAGGAGAGACCCAGTACTTC.

The CDR3 DNA reads as TGTGCCAGTAGCATCCCTTCAGGGAATTACTACGAGCAGTACTTC. It yields the protein CASSIPSGNYYEQYF. This chain connects TRBV19 to TRBJ2-7, with a weak D call TRBD1 (5 bases). The germline V and J ends were trimmed by 6 bases and 3 bases, with 18 bases remaining between them. Germline lookup yields CDR1 LNHDA and CDR2 SQIVND (reference sequence). The CDR3 has 15 residues. Filled out from reference TRBV19 and TRBJ2-7, the complete variable domain reads DGGITQSPKYLFRKEGQNVTLSCEQNLNHDAMYWYRQDPGQGLRLIYYSQIVNDFQKGDIAEGYSVSREKKESFPLTVTSAQKNPTAFYLCASSIPSGNYYEQYFGPGTRLTVT.

A single count supports this clone. V gene TRBV19 combines with J gene TRBJ2-7; 11 bases are shared with TRBD2. Losses at the gene ends were 5 bases for V and 4 bases for J; bases not matched to a gene: 7. CDR3 length: 15 residues. Germline V gene data show CDR1 as LNHDA and CDR2 as SQIVND (reference sequence). This CDR3 is CASSPRSGRAYEQYF. The CDR3 coding sequence is TGTGCCAGTAGTCCTCGTAGCGGGAGGGCTTACGAGCAGTACTTC.

Here the CDR3 DNA reads TGCGCCAGCAGCCAACGGACAGGGACGGGCAAAAACATTCAGTACTTC. It specifies CASSQRTGTGKNIQYF. The V gene is TRBV4-1, the J gene TRBJ2-4, with 8 nucleotides matching TRBD1. Losses at the gene ends were 2 bases for V and 3 bases for J; bases not matched to a gene: 6. The germline CDR1 and CDR2 sequences are MGHRA and YSYEKL. This CDR3 contains 16 residues.

The rearrangement joins TRBV25-1 to TRBJ1-4, with a weak D call TRBD1 (6 bases). There are 16 residues in the CDR3. V lost 5 bases, J lost 2 bases, and 15 bases lay in between. In germline, CDR1 is MGHDK, CDR2 SYGVNS. CDR3 in amino acids: CASSRGQGLTNEKLFF. The CDR3 bases are TGTGCCAGCAGTAGGGGTCAGGGGCTTACTAATGAAAAACTGTTTTTT. Full variable domain (rest looked up from reference TRBV25-1 and TRBJ1-4): EADIYQTPRYLVIGTGKKITLECSQTMGHDKMYWYQQDPGMELHLIHYSYGVNSTEKGDLSSESTVSRIRTEHFPLTLESARPSHTSQYLCASSRGQGLTNEKLFFGSGTQLSVL.

V is TRBV7-3 and J is TRBJ1-1; 8 positions match TRBD1. J gave up 1 base and V 2 bases, and 0 bases lay outside the gene matches. CDR1 and CDR2 (germline): SGHTA, FQGTGA. The CDR3 is made up of 14 amino acids. The CDR3 here is CASSLQGANTEAFF. In nucleotides, the CDR3 is TGTGCCAGCAGCTTACAGGGGGCGAACACTGAAGCTTTCTTT. The variable domain in full, completed from reference TRBV7-3 and TRBJ1-1, reads GAGVSQTPSNKVTEKGKYVELRCDPISGHTALYWYRQSLGQGPEFLIYFQGTGAADDSGLPNDRFFAVRPEGSVSTLKIQRTERGDSAVYLCASSLQGANTEAFFGQGTRLTVV.

CDR3 in DNA: TGTGCCAGCAGTTTCCGCTCCTACGAGCAGTACTTC. This gives the protein CASSFRSYEQYF. The J gene is TRBJ2-7, the V gene TRBV28; D gene unclear. V was cut by 3 bases and J by 0 bases, with 3 bases left in between. Germline V gene data show CDR1 as MDHEN and CDR2 as SYDVKM. This CDR3 is built from 12 residues.

The chain carries TRBV6-1 and TRBJ2-3; 10 bases match TRBD2. The CDR3 spans 16 residues. Germline-derived CDR1 and CDR2 are MNHNS and SASEGT. J lost 2 bases, V lost 2 bases, and 4 bases had no gene match. CDR3 region: CASSELAGGPTDTQYF. CDR3 coding DNA: TGTGCCAGCAGTGAATTAGCGGGAGGTCCCACAGATACGCAGTATTTT.

As for this clone: One end of the junction does not line up with germline, which may come from a read error. The chain couples TRBV7-9 to TRBJ1-6; TRBD1 might be the D (5 bases). Germline lookup yields CDR1 SEHNR and CDR2 FQNEAQ (reference sequence). The CDR3 has 15 amino acids. The CDR3 reads CSSSSLGTASSPLHF. Here the CDR3 DNA reads TGTTCCAGCAGCTCCCTCGGGACTGCGAGTTCACCCCTCCACTTT.

The rearrangement joins TRBV9 to TRBJ2-1; 10 nucleotides match TRBD2. After removal of 2 bases from V and 9 bases from J, the junction contained 8 bases not matched to a gene. There are 15 residues in the CDR3. Germline V gene lookup returns CDR1 SGDLS and CDR2 YYNGEE. CDR3 amino acids: CASSVTSGWEGEQFF. CDR3 bases: TGTGCCAGCAGCGTGACTAGCGGGTGGGAGGGTGAGCAGTTCTTC.

The CDR3 region has the DNA TGTGCCAGTGAGCGGGGACTAGCGACCTACAATGAGCAGTTCTTC. Protein: CASERGLATYNEQFF. V is TRBV2 and J is TRBJ2-1; 10 bases match TRBD2. The ends lost 9 bases at V and 2 bases at J; junction bases unmatched: 7. The CDR3 sequence is 15 residues long. The germline V gene encodes CDR1 SNHLY and CDR2 FYNNEI.

This chain uses TRBV19 with TRBJ2-1; 7 bases are a match to TRBD2. Germline-derived CDR1 and CDR2 are LNHDA and SQIVND (reference sequence). The CDR3 sequence is 14 residues long. V shed 4 bases, J shed 1 base, and the junction held 1 base outside the gene matches. The CDR3 region has the DNA TGTGCCAGTAGTAGCGGGGGATCCTACAATGAGCAGTTCTTC. It specifies CASSSGGSYNEQFF.

The V gene is TRBV18, the J gene TRBJ2-5; 10 positions agree with TRBD1. J lost 4 bases, V lost 3 bases, and 8 bases had no gene match. The CDR3 runs to 16 residues. The germline CDR1 and CDR2 sequences are KGHSH and LQKENI. The CDR3 here is CASSPTGTGVGETQYF. The CDR3 coding sequence is TGTGCCAGCTCACCGACCGGGACAGGGGTTGGAGAGACCCAGTACTTC. The variable domain in full, completed from reference TRBV18 and TRBJ2-5, reads NAGVMQNPRHLVRRRGQEARLRCSPMKGHSHVYWYRQLPEEGLKFMVYLQKENIIDESGMPKERFSAEFPKEGPSILRIQQVVRGDSAAYFCASSPTGTGVGETQYFGPGTRLLVL.

The chain links TRBV30 to TRBJ1-3, with D possibly being TRBD1 (6 bases). The germline CDR1 and CDR2 sequences are GTSNPN and SVGIG (reference sequence). V was cut by 2 bases and J by 2 bases, with 10 bases left in between. The CDR3 is made up of 14 amino acids. CDR3 loop: CAWSLGGPGNTIYF. The CDR3 DNA is TGTGCCTGGAGTCTCGGGGGGCCTGGAAACACCATATATTTT. The full variable domain, completed using reference TRBV30 and TRBJ1-3, is SQTIHQWPATLVQPVGSPLSLECTVEGTSNPNLYWYRQAAGRGLQLLFYSVGIGQISSEVPQNLSASRPQDRQFILSSKKLLLSDSGFYLCAWSLGGPGNTIYFGEGSWLTVV.

V and J are TRBV18 and TRBJ1-2; tentative D call: TRBD1 (6 bases). The CDR3 has 13 amino acids. Germline values: CDR1 KGHSH, CDR2 LQKENI. The ends were cut back, 5 bases at V and 8 bases at J, with 15 bases in the middle. DNA of the CDR3: TGTGCCAGCTCATTAACAGGGTCGGAAGGCTACACCTTC. Protein product: CASSLTGSEGYTF.

V usage is TRBV6-4 and J usage is TRBJ1-6; D remains ambiguous. The CDR3 runs 13 residues. V was cut by 9 bases and J by 10 bases, with 16 bases left in between. Germline CDR1 is MRHNA and CDR2 is SNTAGT. CDR3 DNA sequence: TGTGCCAGTCGCGGCAGCCTAGAATCACCCCTCCACTTT. Protein product: CASRGSLESPLHF.

This clone was detected only a few times. The chain carries TRBV5-6 and TRBJ2-5, with TRBD1 matching 10 bases. Per germline, CDR1 SGHDT and CDR2 YYEEEE. The CDR3 is made up of 16 amino acids. J was trimmed by 6 bases and V by 4 bases; bases with no gene match: 12. CDR3: CASSPRETGGWKTQYF. CDR3 nucleotides: TGTGCCAGCAGCCCGCGGGAGACAGGGGGCTGGAAGACCCAGTACTTC.